Listed below are T cell receptor beta chains from one sample, sequenced in a study of shared clonotypes between healthy human individuals. Clones were read by immunoSEQ multiplex PCR, and TCRdb kept only the in-frame ones, dropping some. The table has about 1,900,000 clones, 85% to 95% seen once. Sequenced: naive CD8+ T cells sorted from blood. The receptors stem from a man between 18 and 35 years old in good health. Each CDR3 is given with its conserved first and last residue. The D gene is left open where the match is weak. Clone size, where shown, is once, few, many, or a class for clones that have expanded.

cdr3_aa: CASSPRRSFSGNTIYF
v_call: TRBV7-6
j_call: TRBJ1-3
d_call: NA
clone_size: NA

cdr3_aa: CASSPELAGRTDTQYF
v_call: TRBV7-2
j_call: TRBJ2-3
d_call: TRBD2
clone_size: NA

cdr3_aa: CASSYTGLWYEQYF
v_call: TRBV5-1
j_call: TRBJ2-7
d_call: TRBD2
clone_size: NA

cdr3_aa: CASSTRTSGVISETQYF
v_call: TRBV27
j_call: TRBJ2-5
d_call: TRBD2
clone_size: NA

cdr3_aa: CASSSGEGNSYNEQFF
v_call: TRBV5-1
j_call: TRBJ2-1
d_call: NA
clone_size: NA

cdr3_aa: CASSESRNNEKLFF
v_call: TRBV2
j_call: TRBJ1-4
d_call: NA
clone_size: NA

cdr3_aa: CASSVFFGDYEQYF
v_call: TRBV9
j_call: TRBJ2-7
d_call: NA
clone_size: NA

cdr3_aa: CASSQQIFNPAAGANVLTF
v_call: TRBV4-3
j_call: TRBJ2-6
d_call: NA
clone_size: NA

cdr3_aa: CASRDGAVSTYGYTF
v_call: TRBV5-4
j_call: TRBJ1-2
d_call: NA
clone_size: NA

cdr3_aa: CASSPSFTLNEQFF
v_call: TRBV27
j_call: TRBJ2-1
d_call: NA
clone_size: NA

cdr3_aa: CASSDAGLLLSDTQYF
v_call: TRBV9
j_call: TRBJ2-3
d_call: TRBD2
clone_size: NA

cdr3_aa: CASRSGLAYYNEQFF
v_call: TRBV6-5
j_call: TRBJ2-1
d_call: TRBD2
clone_size: NA

cdr3_aa: CASSQGPGARDEQYF
v_call: TRBV4-3
j_call: TRBJ2-7
d_call: NA
clone_size: NA

cdr3_aa: CASSLPGRDTGELFF
v_call: TRBV5-1
j_call: TRBJ2-2
d_call: NA
clone_size: NA

cdr3_aa: CASHGRLPYEQYF
v_call: TRBV27
j_call: TRBJ2-7
d_call: NA
clone_size: NA

cdr3_aa: CASSLPGQGSSYNEQFF
v_call: TRBV7-8
j_call: TRBJ2-1
d_call: TRBD1
clone_size: once

cdr3_aa: CATAPSGGTYEQYF
v_call: TRBV19
j_call: TRBJ2-7
d_call: NA
clone_size: NA

cdr3_aa: CASTRRPPYEQYF
v_call: TRBV6-1
j_call: TRBJ2-7
d_call: NA
clone_size: NA

cdr3_aa: CASSHGLAGFEQYF
v_call: TRBV7-2
j_call: TRBJ2-7
d_call: TRBD2
clone_size: NA

cdr3_aa: CASSLGPIYEQYF
v_call: TRBV5-5
j_call: TRBJ2-7
d_call: NA
clone_size: NA

cdr3_aa: CASSYADGDNEQFF
v_call: TRBV27
j_call: TRBJ2-1
d_call: NA
clone_size: NA

cdr3_aa: CASSRLAGGPGELFF
v_call: TRBV6-5
j_call: TRBJ2-2
d_call: TRBD2
clone_size: few

cdr3_aa: CASSLGGGTLGQYF
v_call: TRBV9
j_call: TRBJ2-7
d_call: NA
clone_size: NA

cdr3_aa: CASSLSGGASTQYF
v_call: TRBV6-5
j_call: TRBJ2-3
d_call: TRBD2
clone_size: NA

cdr3_aa: CATSSSGSSYEQYF
v_call: TRBV15
j_call: TRBJ2-7
d_call: TRBD2
clone_size: few

cdr3_aa: CAWSVRGLALSSYEQYF
v_call: TRBV30
j_call: TRBJ2-7
d_call: TRBD2
clone_size: NA

cdr3_aa: CAWIETVEAFF
v_call: TRBV30
j_call: TRBJ1-1
d_call: NA
clone_size: NA

cdr3_aa: CASSSRLGRTLHF
v_call: TRBV28
j_call: TRBJ1-6
d_call: NA
clone_size: once

cdr3_aa: CASSYGETNYGYTF
v_call: TRBV6-6
j_call: TRBJ1-2
d_call: NA
clone_size: NA

cdr3_aa: CASSQERGTGFLTYEQYF
v_call: TRBV4-1
j_call: TRBJ2-7
d_call: TRBD1
clone_size: NA

cdr3_aa: CASTPSTGNYGYTF
v_call: TRBV19
j_call: TRBJ1-2
d_call: NA
clone_size: NA

cdr3_aa: CSVVSVSSYEQYF
v_call: TRBV29-1
j_call: TRBJ2-7
d_call: NA
clone_size: NA

cdr3_aa: CASSSQPTGNTIYF
v_call: TRBV27
j_call: TRBJ1-3
d_call: NA
clone_size: few

cdr3_aa: CASSQGPTGGSGETQYF
v_call: TRBV4-1
j_call: TRBJ2-5
d_call: TRBD1
clone_size: NA

cdr3_aa: CASSQGQGSYEQYF
v_call: TRBV4-1
j_call: TRBJ2-7
d_call: TRBD1
clone_size: NA

cdr3_aa: CASSSTVTRTDTQYF
v_call: TRBV9
j_call: TRBJ2-3
d_call: NA
clone_size: once

cdr3_aa: CASSQDPDDVETQYF
v_call: TRBV14
j_call: TRBJ2-5
d_call: NA
clone_size: NA

cdr3_aa: CASKDRGLGTEAFF
v_call: TRBV19
j_call: TRBJ1-1
d_call: TRBD1
clone_size: NA

cdr3_aa: CASSQGTLLTPPYEQYF
v_call: TRBV4-2
j_call: TRBJ2-7
d_call: NA
clone_size: NA

cdr3_aa: CASSSLVGEVEQFF
v_call: TRBV5-4
j_call: TRBJ2-1
d_call: NA
clone_size: NA

cdr3_aa: CASTGGSGNTIYF
v_call: TRBV9
j_call: TRBJ1-3
d_call: NA
clone_size: NA